This T cell receptor beta chain comes out of a study of T cell repertoires in cytomegalovirus infection. Regarding the study as a whole: HLA-C-restricted CMV clonotypes gave the most frequent clonotype in two of eight donors.

TCRdb used MiXCR to reprocess the reads, holding one entry per CDR3 protein. The sample includes about half a million distinct CDR3 sequences, around 30% of them seen just once. This clonotype was found many times. Its specificity is not known. Looked up from germline, CDR1 is MNHEY and CDR2 is SMNVEV (reference sequence). V dropped 3 bases and J dropped 3 bases, with 9 bases sitting between them. The CDR3 contains 13 residues. The TCR sequence derives from a human donor in good health (CMV status not recorded). Some clones in this sample may be carry-over from other donors' samples. The chain combines TRBV27 with TRBJ2-7; tentative D call: TRBD1 (5 bases). The sequences come from cultured PBMCs, collected from culture after CMV antigen stimulation. In nucleotides, the CDR3 is TGTGCCAGCAGTTTGACAGAAGACTACGAGCAGTACTTC. As protein: CASSLTEDYEQYF.